This T cell receptor beta chain was sequenced in a study of blood T cell repertoires in COVID-19. Profiling relied on immunoSEQ multiplex PCR, and the TCRdb table lists in-frame clones only, not all of them. The table includes about 480,000 clones, 89% detected once. Trimming took off 5 bases at V and 6 bases at J, with 7 bases between the two ends. The CDR3 has 12 amino acids. V gene TRBV12-3 or TRBV12-4 combines with J gene TRBJ2-2; TRBD1 might be the D (6 bases). The sequence derives from a man younger than 35 with COVID-19, enrolled during active disease. Sequencing used peripheral blood. CDR3 sequence: CASSQGSGELFF. The DNA for the CDR3 is TGTGCCAGCAGTCAGGGGTCCGGGGAGCTGTTTTTT.